This paragraph covers one T cell receptor beta chain sequence. What this receptor recognizes is not known. Per-base qualities were not stored, and no clone one base away is much larger. Receptor libraries were prepared by the immunoSEQ multiplex PCR assay. Sourced from immuneACCESS, this table was stored by TCRdb with only in-frame sequences that have V and J called. A share of the clones is absent; for the studies checked, an unresolved V gene accounts for under half, and the remainder has no known explanation. The sample contains about 120,000 clones, roughly nine tenths of them found a single time. The ten largest clones represent approximately 37% of the sample. These data belong to a study of control samples from healthy donors and cancer patients (dated by TCRdb to the early 2020s). Taken from cysteine to phenylalanine, the CDR3 has 14 residues. Of all the DNA, just the CDR3 is kept, 42 bases in frame from base 1. Based on the germline V gene, the CDR1 and CDR2 sequences are MNHEY and SVGAGI. V ends up 8 bases short and J 4 bases short, with an unmatched junction base count of 9.

Recombination linked TRBV6-5 to TRBJ2-7; 9 middle bases align to TRBD2. This clonotype originated in a man aged 50-59 years in good health. Material: blood. In nucleotide form, the sequence is TGTGCCAGCCGAAGGAAGCGGGGGGATTACGAGCAGTACTTC. Its coded protein is CASRRKRGDYEQYF.